In this sample, the clone carrying this T cell receptor (beta chain) turned up once. What it binds is unknown. Both 60 Vbeta primers and 13 Jbeta primers went into the PCR. Generated by immunoSEQ multiplex PCR, the TCRdb table keeps only in-frame clones and is missing some. The table includes 95,000 or so clones, approximately 77% detected once. CDR3 size: 15 residues. Trimming left V 0 bases short and J 4 bases short, with 11 bases between. Germline CDR1 reads SGHRS; CDR2 reads YFSETQ. This sample is drawn from a study of cytomegalovirus exposure and HLA in healthy donors. The study, taken as a whole, reports: Later genetic work tied a missense DCLRE1C variant to beta-chain V and J trimming. In vitro confirmation showed a few CMV-associated chains to be CMV antigen specific. Most of the CMV-associated TCR beta chains (in a later analysis) appeared to be HLA-restricted.

The J gene is TRBJ1-3, the V gene TRBV5-1, with D possibly TRBD1 on 5 matching bases. This receptor was obtained from a woman aged 40 to 50 in good health and CMV-seronegative. What was sequenced was PBMCs. The CDR3 DNA reads TGCGCCAGCAGCTTGGTCAGGGCGGAGGGAAACACCATATATTTT. Translating gives CASSLVRAEGNTIYF. The entire variable domain, with the rest obtained from reference TRBV5-1 and TRBJ1-3, is as follows: KAGVTQTPRYLIKTRGQQVTLSCSPISGHRSVSWYQQTPGQGLQFLFEYFSETQRNKGNFPGRFSGRQFSNSRSEMNVSTLELGDSALYLCASSLVRAEGNTIYFGEGSWLTVV.